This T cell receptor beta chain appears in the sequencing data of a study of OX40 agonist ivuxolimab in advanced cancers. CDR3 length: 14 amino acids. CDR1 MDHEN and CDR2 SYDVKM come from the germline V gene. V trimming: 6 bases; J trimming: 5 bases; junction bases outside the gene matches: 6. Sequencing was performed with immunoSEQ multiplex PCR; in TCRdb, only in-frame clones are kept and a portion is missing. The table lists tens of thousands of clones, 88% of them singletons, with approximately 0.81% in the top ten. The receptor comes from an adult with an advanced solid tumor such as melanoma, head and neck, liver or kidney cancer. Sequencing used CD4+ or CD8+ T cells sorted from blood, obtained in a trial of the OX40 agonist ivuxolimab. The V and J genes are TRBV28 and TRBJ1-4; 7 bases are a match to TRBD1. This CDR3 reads CASRFDRVNEKLFF. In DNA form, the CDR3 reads TGTGCCAGCAGGTTTGACAGGGTCAATGAAAAACTGTTTTTT.